The 11 T cell receptor beta chains presented below share a single source sample, sequenced in a study of regulatory T cells in long-lasting Graves disease. Time point here: newly diagnosed GD, antithyroid drugs for less than 3 months. PBMC RNA served as the TCR library source. Construction of the TCR beta libraries employed iRepertoire HTBI primers in conjunction with Arm-PCR of CDR3 regions. Each CDR3 protein gets one entry after TCRdb re-called the multiplex PCR reads with MiXCR. The sample contains more than 350,000 distinct CDR3 sequences, 15% of which appear only once. These records were also assigned to another study, of T cells in Graves' hyperthyroidism and ophthalmopathy.

This specimen was peripheral blood mononuclear cells (PBMCs), taken at new diagnosis, from a patient treated with antithyroid drugs. These receptors were obtained from a young woman with Graves disease.

The gene calls are TRBV18 and TRBJ1-1, with D maybe TRBD1 (5 bases). The germline V gene encodes CDR1 KGHSH and CDR2 LQKENI. There are 15 residues in the CDR3. Trimming left V 1 base short and J 8 bases short, with 17 bases between. CDR3 sequence reads: CASSPLGVSPEEAFF. CDR3 nucleotide sequence: TGTGCCAGCTCACCACTGGGGGTCTCCCCGGAAGAAGCTTTCTTT. Drawing the rest from reference TRBV18 and TRBJ1-1, the complete variable domain is NAGVMQNPRHLVRRRGQEARLRCSPMKGHSHVYWYRQLPEEGLKFMVYLQKENIIDESGMPKERFSAEFPKEGPSILRIQQVVRGDSAAYFCASSPLGVSPEEAFFGQGTRLTVV.

The chain employs TRBV4-1 and TRBJ2-7; D may be TRBD2 (6 bases). This CDR3 is built from 15 residues. V was trimmed by 4 bases and J by 3 bases, leaving 16 bases between them. Germline assignment: CDR1 MGHRA and CDR2 YSYEKL. The CDR3 is CASSLTDGLNYEQYF. The CDR3 DNA reads TGCGCCAGCAGCCTTACAGATGGACTAAACTACGAGCAGTACTTC.

This clonotype occurred many times. CDR3 sequence (DNA): TGTGCCAGCTCCGATTCGCCGGCGGGAGGCAATGAGCAGTTCTTC. It specifies CASSDSPAGGNEQFF. The J gene is TRBJ2-1, the V gene TRBV7-9; 8 nucleotides align to TRBD2. From germline, CDR1 is SEHNR and CDR2 FQNEAQ (reference sequence). The CDR3 contains 15 residues. Losses at the gene ends were 8 bases for V and 6 bases for J; bases not matched to a gene: 12.

At least ten counts were recorded for this clonotype. In DNA, the CDR3 is TGTGCCAGCAGTTTAATGGCTGCCACAAACAATGGCTACACCTTC. It yields the protein CASSLMAATNNGYTF. This chain connects TRBV12-3 or TRBV12-4 to TRBJ1-2; D remains unclear. The CDR3 is made up of 15 amino acids. V dropped 2 bases and J dropped 6 bases, with 16 bases sitting between them.

In its sample, this clonotype was seen many times. The chain carries TRBV11-3 and TRBJ1-3; D remains ambiguous. Germline V gene data show CDR1 as SGHNT and CDR2 as YENEEA. Trimming took off 5 bases at V and 2 bases at J, with 7 bases between the two ends. This CDR3 is 13 amino acids long. CDR3 DNA: TGTGCCAGCAGCCCCTGGACTGGAAACACCATATATTTT. It translates to CASSPWTGNTIYF.

This clonotype was counted many times. The V call is TRBV20-1, the J call TRBJ2-4; 11 bases line up with TRBD2. In germline, CDR1 is DFQATT, CDR2 SNEGSKA (reference sequence). This CDR3 has 14 amino acids. The V and J ends lost 6 bases and 3 bases, in that order; junction bases with no gene match: 4. The CDR3 DNA is TGCAGTGCAACGACTAGCGGGGTCAAAAACATTCAGTACTTC. Amino acid sequence: CSATTSGVKNIQYF.

Many counts were recorded for this clonotype. V usage is TRBV12-3 or TRBV12-4 and J usage is TRBJ1-1; D not resolved. There are 15 residues in the CDR3. The V and J ends lost 6 bases and 4 bases respectively, with 18 bases between them. CDR3 protein: CASSLLGELATEAFF. Written as DNA, the CDR3 is TGTGCCAGCAGCCTCCTCGGCGAGTTAGCCACTGAAGCTTTCTTT.

This clonotype was detected ten times or more. This chain links TRBV3-1 with TRBJ2-5; 10 bases map to TRBD2. Looked up from germline, CDR1 is LGHDT and CDR2 is YNNKEL (reference sequence). V gave up 0 bases and J gave up 3 bases; unmatched junction bases: 10. CDR3 length: 18 residues. The CDR3 coding sequence is TGTGCCAGCAGCCAAGACCCCTTTCTAGCGGGAGTAGAAGAGACCCAGTACTTC. Encoded protein: CASSQDPFLAGVEETQYF.

The sample holds many counts of this clonotype. The chain employs TRBV11-2 and TRBJ2-7; 7 positions match TRBD1. V dropped 5 bases and J dropped 1; count of bases not matched to a gene: 5. This CDR3 comprises 14 residues. The germline V gene encodes CDR1 SGHAT and CDR2 FQNNGV. The CDR3 spells CASSRGQNSYEQYF. The DNA of the CDR3 is TGTGCCAGCAGCAGGGGACAGAATTCCTACGAGCAGTACTTC.

This clonotype was detected ten times or more. The V call is TRBV27, the J call TRBJ2-4; D is unresolved. Germline CDR1 is MNHEY and CDR2 is SMNVEV (reference sequence). This CDR3 region has 14 residues. V dropped 4 bases and J dropped 6 bases, with 13 bases sitting between them. The CDR3 nucleotides read TGTGCCAGCAGTTCCGGCCCCGCCGGAAACATTCAGTACTTC. Encoded protein: CASSSGPAGNIQYF.

The sample holds a few counts of this clonotype. The rearrangement joins TRBV14 to TRBJ2-7; no clear D. V lost 4 bases, J lost 6 bases, and 19 bases lay in between. Germline values: CDR1 SGHDN, CDR2 FVKESK. The CDR3 consists of 15 residues. The CDR3 region is CASSPNLGAYVEQYF. CDR3 coding DNA: TGTGCCAGCAGCCCCAACCTAGGAGCCTACGTCGAGCAGTACTTC.